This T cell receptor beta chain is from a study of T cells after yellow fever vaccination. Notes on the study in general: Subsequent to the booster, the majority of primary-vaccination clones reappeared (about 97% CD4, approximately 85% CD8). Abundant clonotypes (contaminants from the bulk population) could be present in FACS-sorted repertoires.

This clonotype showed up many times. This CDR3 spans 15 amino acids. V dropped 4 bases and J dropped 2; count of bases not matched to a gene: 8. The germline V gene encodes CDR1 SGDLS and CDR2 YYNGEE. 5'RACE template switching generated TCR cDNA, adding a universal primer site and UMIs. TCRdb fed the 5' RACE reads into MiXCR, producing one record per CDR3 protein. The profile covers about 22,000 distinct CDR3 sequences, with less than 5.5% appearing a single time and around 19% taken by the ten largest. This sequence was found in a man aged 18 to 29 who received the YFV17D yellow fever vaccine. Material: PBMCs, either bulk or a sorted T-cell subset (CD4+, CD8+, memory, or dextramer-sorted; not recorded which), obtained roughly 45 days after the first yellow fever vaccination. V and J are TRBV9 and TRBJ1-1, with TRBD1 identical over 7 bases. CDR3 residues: CASSPRDRLNTEAFF. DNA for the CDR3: TGTGCCAGCAGCCCCCGGGACAGACTAAACACTGAAGCTTTCTTT.